These T cell receptor beta chains were read from a single sample in a study of cytomegalovirus exposure and HLA in healthy donors. Here immunoSEQ multiplex PCR was the method, and the copy in TCRdb shows in-frame clones only, minus some. The sample lists 95,000 to 150,000 clones, 81% occurring once. The sample consisted of PBMCs. The receptors derive from a woman in her thirties or forties in good health and CMV-seronegative. Each CDR3 is given with its conserved first and last residue. Each record gives: J gene, V gene, D gene, clone size, CDR3 DNA, CDR3 protein. The D gene is left open where the match is weak. Where a row states a size, it is once, few, many or the class of an expanded clone; other rows omit it.

TRBJ1-5,TRBV7-2,-,once,TGTGCCAGCAGCTTGACAGTCGATAGCAATCAGCCCCAGCATTTT,CASSLTVDSNQPQHF
TRBJ2-7,TRBV13,-,-,TGTGCCAGCAGCTCGGGTGGCAGGGCAACCTACGAGCAGTACTTC,CASSSGGRATYEQYF
TRBJ1-3,TRBV7-6,-,-,TGTGCCAGCAGCTTAGCGCTCAGGAGGAGCTCTGGAAACACCATATATTTT,CASSLALRRSSGNTIYF
TRBJ2-7,TRBV19,TRBD1,few,TGTGCCAGTAGCCCCCTGACAGGGGTTCTCTACGAGCAGTACTTC,CASSPLTGVLYEQYF
TRBJ2-7,TRBV27,-,-,TGTGCCAGCAGTCCTAACTTTTATTCGTCCTACGAGCAGTACTTC,CASSPNFYSSYEQYF
TRBJ1-1,TRBV6-6,-,-,TGTGCCAGCAGTCCACTTCGCAACACTGAAGCTTTCTTT,CASSPLRNTEAFF
TRBJ1-2,TRBV6-1,-,-,TGTGCCAGCAGTGAAGCAGGGGGAGTGGCTAACTATGCTAACTATGGCTACACCTTC,CASSEAGGVANYANYGYTF
TRBJ2-7,TRBV10-1,TRBD1,-,TGCGCCAGCAGTGAGTCGGGGACGACAGGGGTCTACGAGCAGTACTTC,CASSESGTTGVYEQYF
TRBJ2-3,TRBV9,TRBD2,-,TGTGCCAGCAGCGATAGCGGGAGCCAGGATACGCAGTATTTT,CASSDSGSQDTQYF
TRBJ2-3,TRBV2,TRBD2,few,TGTGCCAGCATACGAGCGGGAGAAGATACGCAGTATTTT,CASIRAGEDTQYF
TRBJ2-2,TRBV6-5,-,-,TGTGCCAGCAGTTACTCCTATACCGGGGAGCTGTTTTTT,CASSYSYTGELFF
TRBJ1-2,TRBV5-1,-,-,TGCGCCAGCAGCTTGGCTGCGACATATGGCTACACCTTC,CASSLAATYGYTF
TRBJ2-3,TRBV7-3,-,-,TGTGCCAGCAGCTTACGTTCCGGGACTAGCACAGATACGCAGTATTTT,CASSLRSGTSTDTQYF
TRBJ2-7,TRBV18,TRBD2,-,TGTGCCAGCTCACAGAAACTAGCGGGAGACCCGCCCGAGCAGTACTTC,CASSQKLAGDPPEQYF
TRBJ2-1,TRBV5-1,TRBD2,-,TGCGCCAGCAGCCAAAGTCAAATAGCGGGGTCTCATACCCTAAATGAGCAGTTCTTC,CASSQSQIAGSHTLNEQFF
TRBJ1-2,TRBV11-3,-,few,TGTGCCAGCAGCCTAGGCCTCGGGTATGGCTACACCTTC,CASSLGLGYGYTF
TRBJ1-1,TRBV28,TRBD1,-,TGTGCCAGCAGTTCGCTGACAGGGGGCGTGAACACTGAAGCTTTCTTT,CASSSLTGGVNTEAFF
TRBJ2-1,TRBV4-1,-,-,TGCGCCAGCAGCCAAGATATACAGGTGGGCGAGCAGTTCTTC,CASSQDIQVGEQFF
TRBJ2-3,TRBV5-6,TRBD2,-,TGTGCCAGCAGCCGACTAGCGCAAGCTACAGATACGCAGTATTTT,CASSRLAQATDTQYF
TRBJ2-7,TRBV27,-,-,TGTGCCAGCAGTTACAAAATCAGGGGCTCCTACGAGCAGTACTTC,CASSYKIRGSYEQYF
TRBJ1-1,TRBV6-1,-,few,TGTGCCAGCAGTAGCAGGGAAGTGAGTACTGAAGCTTTCTTT,CASSSREVSTEAFF
TRBJ2-5,TRBV7-3,TRBD2,-,TGTGCCAGCAGCAGGACTAGCGGGGTAGAGACCCAGTACTTC,CASSRTSGVETQYF
TRBJ1-2,TRBV7-9,-,few,TGTGCCAGCAGCTCAGACCCAGGAGGCTACACCTTC,CASSSDPGGYTF
TRBJ2-3,TRBV7-8,-,-,TGTGCCAGCAGCTTAAGTGGCCAGTCGCGGTGGAATACGCAGTATTTT,CASSLSGQSRWNTQYF
TRBJ2-7,TRBV30,-,-,TGTGCCTGGAGTAAGGGGGGGATCTCCTACGAGCAGTACTTC,CAWSKGGISYEQYF
TRBJ2-7,TRBV4-1,-,once,TGCGCCAGCAGCCAGGGCAGAGCCTACGAGCAGTACTTC,CASSQGRAYEQYF
TRBJ2-7,TRBV6-1,TRBD1,-,TGTGCCAGCAGTGAAGCGACAGGGGGTATTTACGAGCAGTACTTC,CASSEATGGIYEQYF
TRBJ1-1,TRBV28,-,-,TGTGCCAGCAGTCCAAGAGGACAGCTCGCGAACACTGAAGCTTTCTTT,CASSPRGQLANTEAFF
TRBJ2-1,TRBV7-2,TRBD2,-,TGTGCCAGCAGCCCGAGACTAGCGGGGGGCTACTACAACAATGAGCAGTTCTTC,CASSPRLAGGYYNNEQFF
TRBJ1-5,TRBV11-2,TRBD1,-,TGTGCCAGCAGCTTAGCAGGGGGTAGGAATCAGCCCCAGCATTTT,CASSLAGGRNQPQHF
TRBJ2-3,TRBV5-1,TRBD2,-,TGCGCCAGCAGCTTGGAGACCGGGACTAGCGGAGATACGCAGTATTTT,CASSLETGTSGDTQYF
TRBJ1-2,TRBV19,TRBD1,-,TGTGCCAGTAGTACGAGACAGGGCTACTATGGCTACACCTTC,CASSTRQGYYGYTF
TRBJ1-1,TRBV7-8,TRBD1,few,TGTGCCAGCAGCTTAGTTGGGACAGTTGAAGCTTTCTTT,CASSLVGTVEAFF
TRBJ2-1,TRBV7-2,-,many,TGTGCCAGCAGCTTAGCTTTAGGGTCAGGCGGGGCCTCCTACAATGAGCAGTTCTTC,CASSLALGSGGASYNEQFF
TRBJ2-3,TRBV5-6,-,-,TGTGCCAGCAGCTCGACGGGAGACCCTAGCACAGATACGCAGTATTTT,CASSSTGDPSTDTQYF
TRBJ2-2,TRBV5-1,-,-,TGCGCCAGCAGCTTGGCCGTCGCGGCAGCGGAGCTGTTTTTT,CASSLAVAAAELFF
TRBJ2-1,TRBV15,TRBD2,-,TGTGCCACCAGCAGAAGGACTAGTTCGGTTAATGAGCAGTTCTTC,CATSRRTSSVNEQFF
TRBJ1-6,TRBV29-1,-,-,TGCAGCGTTGCCGAAACGGTAGGGGGAGCAGGCAATTCACCCCTCCACTTT,CSVAETVGGAGNSPLHF